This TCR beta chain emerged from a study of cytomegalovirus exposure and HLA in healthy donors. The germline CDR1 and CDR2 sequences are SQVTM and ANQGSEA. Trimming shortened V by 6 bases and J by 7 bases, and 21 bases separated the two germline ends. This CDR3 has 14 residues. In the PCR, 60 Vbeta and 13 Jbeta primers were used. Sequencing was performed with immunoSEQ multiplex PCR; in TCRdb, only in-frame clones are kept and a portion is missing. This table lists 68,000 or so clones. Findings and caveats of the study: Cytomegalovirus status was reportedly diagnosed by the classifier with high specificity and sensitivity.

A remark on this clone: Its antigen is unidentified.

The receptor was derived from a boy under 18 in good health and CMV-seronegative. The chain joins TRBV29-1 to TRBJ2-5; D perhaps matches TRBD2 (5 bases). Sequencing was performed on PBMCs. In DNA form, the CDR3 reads TGCAGCGTATCCACCGGACTCCCCTCAGCGACCCAGTACTTC. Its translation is CSVSTGLPSATQYF.